The clone carrying this TCR beta chain occurred many times. Library preparation followed earlier protocols using designated TCR primers. Each CDR3 protein gets one entry after TCRdb re-called the PCR reads with MiXCR. Here the sample spans roughly 320,000 distinct CDR3 sequences, over 20% being singletons. Germline-derived CDR1 and CDR2 are DFQATT and SNEGSKA (reference sequence). J was trimmed by 8 bases and V by 0 bases; bases with no gene match: 9. This CDR3 has 15 residues. These data belong to a study of molecular identifiers for immune sequencing clone quantification. Sequenced material: naive CD8+ T cells from blood, with Jurkat cell RNA spiked in. Subset in this sample: FACS-sorted CD8+CD4-CCR7+CD45RA+ naive T cells. The rearrangement links TRBV20-1 to TRBJ2-1; 8 bases match TRBD2. The TCR was taken from a human donor in good health. Some libraries in this study had Jurkat cell RNA spiked in. The CDR3: CSARDLSGSYDEQFF. CDR3 nucleotide sequence: TGCAGTGCTAGAGATCTGAGCGGGAGTTATGATGAGCAGTTCTTC.